The 27 T cell receptor beta chains in this list originate from one sample, sequenced in a study of blood T cell repertoires in COVID-19. Assay used: immunoSEQ multiplex PCR; TCRdb lists only in-frame clones, some missing. The table lists about 360,000 clones, more than 75% of them singletons. The sample comprised peripheral blood. The receptors were sampled from a human donor in a cohort sampled during active COVID-19.

The chain joins TRBV9 to TRBJ1-2, with D unresolved. CDR3 length: 13 amino acids. Germline values: CDR1 SGDLS, CDR2 YYNGEE. Trimming removed 0 bases at V and 6 bases at J, with 9 bases between. For the CDR3, the DNA is TGTGCCAGCAGCGTAGCTATGTCCCATGGCTACACCTTC. Translating it yields CASSVAMSHGYTF. The full variable domain, completed using reference TRBV9 and TRBJ1-2, is DSGVTQTPKHLITATGQRVTLRCSPRSGDLSVYWYQQSLDQGLQFLIQYYNGEERAKGNILERFSAQQFPDLHSELNLSSLELGDSALYFCASSVAMSHGYTFGSGTRLTVV.

V gene TRBV15 combines with J gene TRBJ2-2; a weak D match, TRBD1 (5 bases). The length of the CDR3 is 16 residues. In germline, CDR1 is LNHNV, CDR2 YYDKDF (reference sequence). V lost 0 bases to trimming and J lost 3 bases, with 11 bases between them. The CDR3 region is CATSRDGQGDTGELFF. The CDR3 DNA follows: TGTGCCACCAGCAGAGATGGCCAGGGCGACACCGGGGAGCTGTTTTTT.

The V call is TRBV9, the J call TRBJ1-3; 10 bases map to TRBD1. After removal of 4 bases from V and 0 bases from J, the junction contained 25 bases not matched to a gene. There are 23 residues in the CDR3. Germline CDR1 is SGDLS and CDR2 is YYNGEE. The CDR3 here is CASSPHPRGGDRDRGFSGNTIYF. In DNA, the CDR3 is TGTGCCAGCAGCCCACATCCTCGAGGTGGGGACCGGGACAGGGGCTTCTCTGGAAACACCATATATTTT.

This chain joins TRBV29-1 and TRBJ2-1, with 7 positions matching TRBD2. The germline CDR1 and CDR2 sequences are SQVTM and ANQGSEA. After removal of 4 bases from V and 7 bases from J, the junction contained 10 bases not matched to a gene. This CDR3 spans 14 amino acids. The CDR3 region is CSVGASGTKNEQFF. In DNA form, the CDR3 reads TGCAGCGTTGGAGCCTCCGGGACTAAGAATGAGCAGTTCTTC.

This clone was detected only a few times. This chain links TRBV10-1 with TRBJ1-6, with 7 bases that match TRBD1. Losses at the gene ends were 4 bases for V and 5 bases for J; bases not matched to a gene: 2. CDR1 and CDR2 from the germline V gene are WNHNN and SYGVQD (reference sequence). The CDR3 spans 14 residues. As DNA, the CDR3 is TGCGCCAGCAGTGCGGGACAGAATAATTCACCCCTCCACTTT. Its protein product is CASSAGQNNSPLHF.

The CDR3 spells CASSLRFRGLTSEEKLFF. DNA for the CDR3: TGTGCCAGCAGCCTCCGATTCAGGGGACTAACTTCTGAGGAAAAACTGTTTTTT. The J gene is TRBJ1-4, the V gene TRBV3-1 (or the pseudogene TRBV3-2); D may be TRBD1 (6 bases). The CDR3 is 18 residues long. CDR1 and CDR2 (germline): LGHDT, YNNKEL (reference sequence). V was pared by 4 bases and J by 8 bases, with 26 bases between.

This sequence joins TRBV19 and TRBJ2-2; 8 nucleotides align to TRBD2. The length of the CDR3 is 14 residues. In germline, CDR1 is LNHDA, CDR2 SQIVND (reference sequence). The V segment lost 7 bases and the J segment 5 bases; nucleotides outside the gene matches: 6. CDR3 in amino acids: CASIGTSQTGELFF. As DNA, the CDR3 is TGTGCCAGTATAGGGACTAGTCAAACCGGGGAGCTGTTTTTT.

The rearrangement links TRBV18 to TRBJ2-2; D is uncertain. Trimming cost V 6 bases and J 7 bases, with 18 bases left between them. Germline-derived CDR1 and CDR2 are KGHSH and LQKENI. The CDR3 spans 15 residues. CDR3 loop: CASSPQLRHGGELFF. CDR3 nucleotides: TGTGCCAGCTCGCCGCAACTGCGGCACGGCGGGGAGCTGTTTTTT.

Worth noting for this clone: This same CDR3 is encoded by further DNA sequences in the sample. This rearrangement joins TRBV11-3 to TRBJ2-1, with 9 bases lining up with TRBD2. The CDR3 length is 14 residues. CDR1 SGHNT and CDR2 YENEEA come from the germline V gene. Trimming cost V 1 base and J 8 bases; bases outside gene matches: 3. The DNA of the CDR3 is TGTGCCAGCAGCTTAGTGGCGGGAGGGGATGAGCAGTTCTTC. It yields the protein CASSLVAGGDEQFF.

CDR3 coding DNA: TGTGCCTGGACCTACTATGGGGACATGAACACTGAAGCTTTCTTT. Translating it yields CAWTYYGDMNTEAFF. V gene TRBV30 combines with J gene TRBJ1-1, with TRBD1 as a possible D gene (6 bases). V was trimmed by 4 bases and J by 0 bases, leaving 15 bases between them. The CDR3 covers 15 residues. CDR1 is GTSNPN, CDR2 SVGIG, per germline (reference sequence). The complete variable domain, with remaining parts taken from reference TRBV30 and TRBJ1-1, reads SQTIHQWPATLVQPVGSPLSLECTVEGTSNPNLYWYRQAAGRGLQLLFYSVGIGQISSEVPQNLSASRPQDRQFILSSKKLLLSDSGFYLCAWTYYGDMNTEAFFGQGTRLTVV.

The rearrangement uses TRBV7-2 and TRBJ1-4; 8 positions match TRBD1. CDR1 is SGHTA, CDR2 FQGNSA, per germline. This CDR3 region has 15 residues. The trim removed 3 bases at V and 2 bases at J, leaving 2 bases unmatched. CDR3 loop: CASSLTGVTNEKLFF. In DNA, the CDR3 is TGTGCCAGCAGCTTGACAGGGGTGACTAATGAAAAACTGTTTTTT.

This clone was seen just once. The chain combines TRBV4-2 with TRBJ2-1; TRBD2 aligns across 10 bases. This CDR3 spans 18 amino acids. The J segment lost 4 bases and the V segment lost 4 bases, leaving 13 bases of the junction unmatched. Per germline, CDR1 LGHNA and CDR2 YNFKEQ. The CDR3 DNA is TGTGCCAGCAGCCGACAGTCCCAGCGGGAGGGATCTTACAATGAGCAGTTCTTC. Its protein is CASSRQSQREGSYNEQFF.

The CDR3 sequence is CASSYSAAGGQSEQYF. In nucleotides, the CDR3 is TGTGCCAGCAGTTACTCAGCAGCGGGGGGGCAAAGCGAGCAGTACTTC. The V and J genes are TRBV6-6 and TRBJ2-7; TRBD2 aligns across 10 bases. Germline CDR1 is MNHNY and CDR2 is SVGAGI (reference sequence). The V and J ends lost 0 bases and 6 bases, in that order; junction bases with no gene match: 8. The length of the CDR3 is 16 residues.

The chain uses TRBV2 and TRBJ1-5, with 7 bases that match TRBD1. The CDR3 is made up of 12 amino acids. V was pared by 6 bases and J by 11 bases, with 7 bases of the junction left unmatched. Germline V gene data show CDR1 as SNHLY and CDR2 as FYNNEI. The CDR3 loop reads CASSPGGWTQHF. As DNA, the CDR3 is TGTGCCAGCAGCCCAGGGGGGTGGACCCAGCATTTT.

The chain joins TRBV30 to TRBJ2-7; no firm D call. The CDR3 totals 11 residues. CDR1 is GTSNPN and CDR2 is SVGIG in the germline V gene (reference sequence). V lost 5 bases and J 3 bases, leaving 8 bases between the germline ends. The CDR3 is CAWRQDYEQYF. Here the CDR3 DNA reads TGTGCCTGGCGACAAGACTACGAGCAGTACTTC.

J is TRBJ2-5 and V is TRBV27; 7 nucleotides agree with TRBD1. The length of the CDR3 is 14 residues. J gave up 2 bases and V 4 bases, and 4 bases lay outside the gene matches. Germline V CDR1 and CDR2: MNHEY, SMNVEV (reference sequence). This chain's CDR3 is CASSSGQRQETQYF. The CDR3 DNA reads TGTGCCAGCAGTTCGGGACAGAGACAAGAGACCCAGTACTTC.

V and J are TRBV5-1 and TRBJ2-3; possibly TRBD2 for D (6 bases). The germline gives CDR1 SGHRS, CDR2 YFSETQ. Between the trimmed V and J ends, which lost 6 bases and 0 bases, there was a span of 14 bases. This CDR3 comprises 15 residues. The CDR3 DNA is TGCGCCAGCACTCCAAGCGGGCCTAGCACAGATACGCAGTATTTT. Its protein is CASTPSGPSTDTQYF.

V gene TRBV6-6 combines with J gene TRBJ1-6; no definite D call. CDR1 and CDR2 (germline): MNHNY, SVGAGI (reference sequence). V gave up 2 bases and J gave up 9 bases, with 17 bases separating them. CDR3 length: 16 amino acids. The CDR3 loop is CASSYIGRPLGSPLHF. The CDR3 DNA reads as TGTGCCAGCAGTTACATTGGGAGGCCACTTGGTTCACCCCTCCACTTT.

The rearrangement joins TRBV10-2 to TRBJ1-4; 9 bases agree with TRBD1. V dropped 6 bases and J dropped 8; count of bases not matched to a gene: 13. The CDR3 extends over 16 amino acids. Germline V gene sequence: CDR1 WSHSY, CDR2 SAAADI. CDR3 residues: CASSSGTGPILEKLFF. The CDR3 DNA sequence: TGCGCCAGCAGCTCCGGGACAGGGCCGATTTTGGAAAAACTGTTTTTT.

The gene calls are TRBV5-1 and TRBJ2-1; 7 nucleotides align to TRBD2. The length of the CDR3 is 16 residues. In germline, CDR1 is SGHRS, CDR2 YFSETQ. V lost 0 bases and J lost 2; bases outside the gene matches: 5. The CDR3 loop is CASSLAGTNTYNEQFF. DNA of the CDR3: TGCGCCAGCAGCTTGGCCGGGACTAACACCTACAATGAGCAGTTCTTC.

The chain joins TRBV7-9 to TRBJ2-7, with 11 positions matching TRBD1. Germline CDR1 and CDR2: SEHNR and FQNEAQ (reference sequence). This CDR3 region has 15 residues. J was trimmed by 4 bases and V by 4 bases; bases with no gene match: 6. Written as DNA, the CDR3 is TGTGCCAGCAGCTACTTGGACAGGGGGCGTTACGAGCAGTACTTC. This codes for CASSYLDRGRYEQYF.

The V gene is TRBV10-3, the J gene TRBJ1-2; possible D gene TRBD1, 6 bases. Trimming stripped 2 bases from V and 4 bases from J, with 11 bases between. CDR1 and CDR2 (germline): ENHRY, SYGVKD. The CDR3 sequence is 14 residues long. This chain's CDR3 is CAISEIQGSYGYTF. As DNA, the CDR3 is TGTGCCATCAGTGAGATACAGGGTTCCTATGGCTACACCTTC.

This clone has a handful of counts. The chain employs TRBV5-4 and TRBJ2-1; 7 nucleotides line up with TRBD2. V lost 0 bases and J lost 6; bases outside the gene matches: 3. Looked up from germline, CDR1 is SGHNT and CDR2 is YYREEE (reference sequence). CDR3 length equals 14 residues. CDR3 nucleotide sequence: TGTGCCAGCAGCTTGGGACTAGCAAGCAATGAGCAGTTCTTC. Its protein product is CASSLGLASNEQFF.

A word on this clone: Sequence at one end of the junction differs from germline and may be a read error. The chain joins TRBV2 to TRBJ2-1, with D perhaps TRBD2 (7 bases). The germline V gene encodes CDR1 SNHLY and CDR2 FYNNEI. The CDR3 has 12 amino acids. In DNA, the CDR3 is TGTGCCAGCAGTGAATGGCTGGGGGGGCGGCTCTTC. Encoded protein: CASSEWLGGRLF.

The chain uses TRBV3-1 (or the pseudogene TRBV3-2) and TRBJ1-1; tentative D call: TRBD1 (5 bases). V lost 5 bases, J lost 0 bases, and 16 bases lay in between. The CDR3 is 16 residues long. Germline loops: CDR1 LGHDT, CDR2 YNNKEL (reference sequence). The CDR3 sequence is CASSSVYRGMNTEAFF. The CDR3 region has the DNA TGTGCCAGCAGCTCGGTTTATCGGGGGATGAACACTGAAGCTTTCTTT.

The chain uses TRBV5-1 and TRBJ2-7, with 7 nucleotides matching TRBD1. With V trimmed by 4 bases and J by 3 bases, 16 bases remained unmatched. CDR1 and CDR2 (germline): SGHRS, YFSETQ. There are 17 residues in the CDR3. CDR3 sequence: CASSPTNPGTAHYEQYF. The CDR3, as DNA: TGCGCCAGCAGCCCGACGAACCCCGGGACAGCGCACTACGAGCAGTACTTC.

CDR3 amino acids: CASSVDRLSYEQYF. The DNA for the CDR3 is TGTGCCAGCAGCGTCGACAGGCTCTCCTACGAGCAGTACTTC. The J gene is TRBJ2-7, the V gene TRBV9; possibly TRBD1 for D (6 bases). The length of the CDR3 is 14 residues. V was cut by 2 bases and J by 0 bases, with 9 bases left in between. In germline, CDR1 is SGDLS, CDR2 YYNGEE.